This TCR beta chain was sequenced for a study of lung T cells in sarcoidosis with Löfgren's syndrome (dated by TCRdb to 2016 to 2017). In the study overall: Sarcoidosis was characterized as a granulomatous disease that mainly affects the lungs and features an accumulation of CD4+ T cells in bronchoalveolar lavage fluid. The repertoire analyses centered on Lofgren's syndrome patients. Broad study findings and their caveats: In alphabeta pairing analysis, TRAV12-1 preferentially paired with TRBV2, and these paired TCRs showed CDR3 homology. The study only suggested recognition of a sarcoidosis-associated antigen, and the antigen remained putative and unidentified. Sharing of TRAV12-1 and TRBV2 CDR3 motifs among multiple Lofgren's syndrome patients was reported, suggesting public CD4+ TCR repertoires. Compared with control subjects, Lofgren's syndrome patients reportedly showed the greatest expansion in the V gene segments TRAV12-1 and TRBV2.

Reading the germline V gene (reference sequence) gives CDR1 DFQATT and CDR2 SNEGSKA. Spanning cysteine to phenylalanine, the CDR3 consists of 14 amino acids. Left in the record is the CDR3 DNA by itself, 42 bases read in frame from the first base. For sequencing, an Illumina MiSeq was employed. In-frame beta chains were kept once TCRdb had trimmed the public reads at Q25 with fastp and called clones with MiXCR. Each CDR3 protein gets just one entry, which takes the most common genes and DNA from the rows behind it. A total of fewer than 80,000 distinct CDR3 sequences appear in this sample, about 20% of them only once. Clones ranked in the top ten supply about 2% of the sample. As regards this clonotype: Its cognate antigen has yet to be identified. One junction end does not reproduce the germline sequence, and a read error may be involved.

This receptor chain uses TRBV20-1 and TRBJ1-4, and TRBD1 matches 10 of the central bases. The sample comprised CD4+ T cells from PBMCs. The TCR sequence derives from a human donor with sarcoidosis (Löfgren's syndrome or another form), or a control subject (not recorded which). At the DNA level, the sequence is TGCAGTGCCAAACCGACAGGGGGCGATGAAGAACTGTTTTTT. This yields the protein CSAKPTGGDEELFF.